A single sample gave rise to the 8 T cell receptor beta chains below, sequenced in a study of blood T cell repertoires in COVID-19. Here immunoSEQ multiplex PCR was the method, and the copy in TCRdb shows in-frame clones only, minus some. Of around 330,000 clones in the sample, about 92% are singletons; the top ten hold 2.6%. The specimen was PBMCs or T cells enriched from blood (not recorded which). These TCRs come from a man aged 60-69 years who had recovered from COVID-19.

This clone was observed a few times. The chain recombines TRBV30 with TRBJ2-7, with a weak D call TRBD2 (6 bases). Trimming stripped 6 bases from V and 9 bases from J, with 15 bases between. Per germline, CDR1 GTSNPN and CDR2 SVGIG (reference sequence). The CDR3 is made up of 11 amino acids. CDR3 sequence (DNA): TGTGCCTGTGGAACTCGGGAGACGCAGTACTTC. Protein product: CACGTRETQYF. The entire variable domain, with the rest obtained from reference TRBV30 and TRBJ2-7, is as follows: SQTIHQWPATLVQPVGSPLSLECTVEGTSNPNLYWYRQAAGRGLQLLFYSVGIGQISSEVPQNLSASRPQDRQFILSSKKLLLSDSGFYLCACGTRETQYFGPGTRLTVT.

CDR3 nucleotide sequence: TGCGCCAGCAGCCAAGTTCCCGGGAGCTCTGGGGCCAACGTCCTGACTTTC. Its protein product is CASSQVPGSSGANVLTF. V gene TRBV4-1 combines with J gene TRBJ2-6; possibly TRBD2 for D (6 bases). Germline CDR1 reads MGHRA; CDR2 reads YSYEKL. Trimming left V 1 base short and J 0 bases short, with 10 bases between. CDR3 length: 17 residues.

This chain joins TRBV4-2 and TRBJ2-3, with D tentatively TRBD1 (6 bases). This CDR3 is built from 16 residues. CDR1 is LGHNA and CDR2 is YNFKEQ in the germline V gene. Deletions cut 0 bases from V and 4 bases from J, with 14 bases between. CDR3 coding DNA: TGTGCCAGCAGCCAAGATATTACAGGGATCGCAGATACGCAGTATTTT. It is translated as CASSQDITGIADTQYF.

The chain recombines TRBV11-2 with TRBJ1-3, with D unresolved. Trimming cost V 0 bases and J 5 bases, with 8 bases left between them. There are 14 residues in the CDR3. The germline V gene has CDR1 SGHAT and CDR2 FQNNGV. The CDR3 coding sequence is TGTGCCAGCAGCTTAGATACTGCACGAAACACCATATATTTT. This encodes CASSLDTARNTIYF.

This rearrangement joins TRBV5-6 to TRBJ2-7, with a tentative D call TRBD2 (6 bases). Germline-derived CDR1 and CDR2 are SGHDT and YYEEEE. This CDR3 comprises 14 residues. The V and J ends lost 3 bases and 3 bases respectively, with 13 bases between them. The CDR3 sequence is CASSSAGHGYEQYF. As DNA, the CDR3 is TGTGCCAGCAGCTCGGCGGGGCATGGCTACGAGCAGTACTTC. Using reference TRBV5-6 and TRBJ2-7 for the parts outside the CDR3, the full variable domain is DAGVTQSPTHLIKTRGQQVTLRCSPKSGHDTVSWYQQALGQGPQFIFQYYEEEERQRGNFPDRFSGHQFPNYSSELNVNALLLGDSALYLCASSSAGHGYEQYFGPGTRLTVT.

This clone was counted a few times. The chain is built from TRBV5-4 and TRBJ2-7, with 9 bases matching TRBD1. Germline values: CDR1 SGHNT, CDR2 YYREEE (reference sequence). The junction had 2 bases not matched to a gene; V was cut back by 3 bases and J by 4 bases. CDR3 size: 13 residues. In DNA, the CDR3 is TGTGCCAGCAGCTCCGGGACAGGGTACGAGCAGTACTTC. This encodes CASSSGTGYEQYF.

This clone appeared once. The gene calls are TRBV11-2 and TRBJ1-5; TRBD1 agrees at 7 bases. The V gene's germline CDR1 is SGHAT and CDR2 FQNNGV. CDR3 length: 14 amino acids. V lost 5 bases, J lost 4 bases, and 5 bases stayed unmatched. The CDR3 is CASSLGQINQPQHF. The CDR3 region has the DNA TGTGCCAGCAGCCTGGGACAGATTAATCAGCCCCAGCATTTT.

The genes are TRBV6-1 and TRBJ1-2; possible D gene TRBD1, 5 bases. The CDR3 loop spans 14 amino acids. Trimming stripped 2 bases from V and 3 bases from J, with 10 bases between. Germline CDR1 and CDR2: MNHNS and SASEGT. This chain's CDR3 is CASSETQGYYGYTF. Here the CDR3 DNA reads TGTGCCAGCAGTGAAACCCAGGGCTACTATGGCTACACCTTC.